The rows below give T cell receptor beta chains drawn from one sample of a study of blood T cell repertoires in COVID-19. Using immunoSEQ multiplex PCR, the repertoire was profiled, and TCRdb retains in-frame clones only, with some absent. The repertoire holds 220,000 or so clones, with around 91% as singletons. Sequencing was done on a sample of PBMCs or T cells enriched from blood (not recorded which). The receptors derive from a man between 25 and 39 years old who had been exposed to COVID-19. The CDR3 runs from the conserved cysteine through the conserved F or W. The order of the fields is clone size, D gene, CDR3 length, J gene, V gene, CDR3 DNA, CDR3 protein. The D gene is left open where the match is weak. Rows give clone size only sometimes, using once, few, many, or a class for an expanded clone.

clone size: .; D gene: .; CDR3 length: 16; J gene: TRBJ2-3; V gene: TRBV29-1; CDR3 DNA: TGCAGCGTTGATACCCGTGATAAAGCCTTACCAGATACGCAGTATTTT; CDR3 protein: CSVDTRDKALPDTQYF
clone size: .; D gene: .; CDR3 length: 14; J gene: TRBJ1-1; V gene: TRBV19; CDR3 DNA: TGTGCCAGTAGTATAGCAAATCAGGTTCCTGAAGCTTTCTTT; CDR3 protein: CASSIANQVPEAFF
clone size: .; D gene: .; CDR3 length: 14; J gene: TRBJ1-1; V gene: TRBV29-1; CDR3 DNA: TGCAGCGGCAACAGGGTGAGATTGGACACTGAAGCTTTCTTT; CDR3 protein: CSGNRVRLDTEAFF
clone size: .; D gene: TRBD2; CDR3 length: 14; J gene: TRBJ2-3; V gene: TRBV7-6; CDR3 DNA: TGTGCCAGCAGCCCAGCGGGGGGCGCAGATACGCAGTATTTT; CDR3 protein: CASSPAGGADTQYF
clone size: .; D gene: .; CDR3 length: 14; J gene: TRBJ1-2; V gene: TRBV7-8; CDR3 DNA: TGTGCCAGCAGCTTAGTTCCCAGGGGCTATGGCTACACCTTC; CDR3 protein: CASSLVPRGYGYTF
clone size: few; D gene: .; CDR3 length: 13; J gene: TRBJ1-5; V gene: TRBV7-7; CDR3 DNA: TGTGCCAGCAGCTTAGGGACGGGGGAGCCCCAGCATTTT; CDR3 protein: CASSLGTGEPQHF
clone size: .; D gene: .; CDR3 length: 16; J gene: TRBJ1-2; V gene: TRBV5-6; CDR3 DNA: TGTGCCAGCAGCTTGTTCGTCGCCGGAGGGAATCATGGCTACACCTTC; CDR3 protein: CASSLFVAGGNHGYTF
clone size: once; D gene: .; CDR3 length: 16; J gene: TRBJ2-3; V gene: TRBV11-3; CDR3 DNA: TGTGCCAGCAGCCCCGGAATACGACAGGTTTTAGATACGCAGTATTTT; CDR3 protein: CASSPGIRQVLDTQYF
clone size: .; D gene: .; CDR3 length: 11; J gene: TRBJ2-1; V gene: TRBV18; CDR3 DNA: TGTGCCAGCTCACCAACAGGACAGCAGTTCTTC; CDR3 protein: CASSPTGQQFF
clone size: .; D gene: .; CDR3 length: 15; J gene: TRBJ1-5; V gene: TRBV4-1; CDR3 DNA: TGCGCCAGCAGCCAAGTTGAGAGTAGCAATCAGCCCCAGCATTTT; CDR3 protein: CASSQVESSNQPQHF
clone size: few; D gene: .; CDR3 length: 13; J gene: TRBJ1-4; V gene: TRBV7-2; CDR3 DNA: TGTGCCAGCAGCTTAGATCAGGGGGAAAAACTGTTTTTT; CDR3 protein: CASSLDQGEKLFF
clone size: .; D gene: TRBD1; CDR3 length: 16; J gene: TRBJ1-1; V gene: TRBV7-8; CDR3 DNA: TGTGCCAGCAGCTATTCCGACAGGGCTGGTGGGACTGAAGCTTTCTTT; CDR3 protein: CASSYSDRAGGTEAFF
clone size: .; D gene: TRBD1; CDR3 length: 15; J gene: TRBJ1-3; V gene: TRBV5-1; CDR3 DNA: TGCGCCAGCAGCGGACAGGGGGCGAATGGAAACACCATATATTTT; CDR3 protein: CASSGQGANGNTIYF
clone size: .; D gene: .; CDR3 length: 17; J gene: TRBJ2-1; V gene: TRBV13; CDR3 DNA: TGTGCCAGCAGCTTAGGGGTAGGAGTAGAACCCTACAATGAGCAGTTCTTC; CDR3 protein: CASSLGVGVEPYNEQFF
clone size: .; D gene: .; CDR3 length: 14; J gene: TRBJ2-5; V gene: TRBV5-1; CDR3 DNA: TGCGCCAGCAGCTTGGTTTTCCTCCAAGAGACCCAGTACTTC; CDR3 protein: CASSLVFLQETQYF
clone size: .; D gene: .; CDR3 length: 13; J gene: TRBJ1-1; V gene: TRBV4-3; CDR3 DNA: TGCGCCAGCGCGGGCGGGAGAGGTATTGGAGCTTTCTTT; CDR3 protein: CASAGGRGIGAFF
clone size: .; D gene: .; CDR3 length: 14; J gene: TRBJ1-1; V gene: TRBV2; CDR3 DNA: TGTGCCAGCCGGGAGAGATACATGAACACTGAAGCTTTCTTT; CDR3 protein: CASRERYMNTEAFF
clone size: .; D gene: .; CDR3 length: 13; J gene: TRBJ2-7; V gene: TRBV20-1; CDR3 DNA: TGCAGTGCTAGTCATGCCGGCGGCAACGAGCAGTACTTC; CDR3 protein: CSASHAGGNEQYF
clone size: .; D gene: TRBD1; CDR3 length: 13; J gene: TRBJ1-2; V gene: TRBV10-3; CDR3 DNA: TGTGCCATCTCCGGGACAGGGAACTATGGCTACACCTTC; CDR3 protein: CAISGTGNYGYTF
clone size: .; D gene: .; CDR3 length: 14; J gene: TRBJ2-5; V gene: TRBV27; CDR3 DNA: TGTGCCAGCAGCTGGGACAAGGGCGCGGGGACCCAGTACTTC; CDR3 protein: CASSWDKGAGTQYF
clone size: .; D gene: TRBD1; CDR3 length: 19; J gene: TRBJ2-5; V gene: TRBV9; CDR3 DNA: TGTGCCAGCAGCGCCGCCGCACTGGGGACAGGGTGGGACCAAGAGACCCAGTACTTC; CDR3 protein: CASSAAALGTGWDQETQYF
clone size: .; D gene: TRBD1; CDR3 length: 15; J gene: TRBJ2-1; V gene: TRBV3-1/TRBV3-2; CDR3 DNA: TGTGCCAGCAGCCAGGATGGGACAGGGGTCGGTGAGCAGTTCTTC; CDR3 protein: CASSQDGTGVGEQFF